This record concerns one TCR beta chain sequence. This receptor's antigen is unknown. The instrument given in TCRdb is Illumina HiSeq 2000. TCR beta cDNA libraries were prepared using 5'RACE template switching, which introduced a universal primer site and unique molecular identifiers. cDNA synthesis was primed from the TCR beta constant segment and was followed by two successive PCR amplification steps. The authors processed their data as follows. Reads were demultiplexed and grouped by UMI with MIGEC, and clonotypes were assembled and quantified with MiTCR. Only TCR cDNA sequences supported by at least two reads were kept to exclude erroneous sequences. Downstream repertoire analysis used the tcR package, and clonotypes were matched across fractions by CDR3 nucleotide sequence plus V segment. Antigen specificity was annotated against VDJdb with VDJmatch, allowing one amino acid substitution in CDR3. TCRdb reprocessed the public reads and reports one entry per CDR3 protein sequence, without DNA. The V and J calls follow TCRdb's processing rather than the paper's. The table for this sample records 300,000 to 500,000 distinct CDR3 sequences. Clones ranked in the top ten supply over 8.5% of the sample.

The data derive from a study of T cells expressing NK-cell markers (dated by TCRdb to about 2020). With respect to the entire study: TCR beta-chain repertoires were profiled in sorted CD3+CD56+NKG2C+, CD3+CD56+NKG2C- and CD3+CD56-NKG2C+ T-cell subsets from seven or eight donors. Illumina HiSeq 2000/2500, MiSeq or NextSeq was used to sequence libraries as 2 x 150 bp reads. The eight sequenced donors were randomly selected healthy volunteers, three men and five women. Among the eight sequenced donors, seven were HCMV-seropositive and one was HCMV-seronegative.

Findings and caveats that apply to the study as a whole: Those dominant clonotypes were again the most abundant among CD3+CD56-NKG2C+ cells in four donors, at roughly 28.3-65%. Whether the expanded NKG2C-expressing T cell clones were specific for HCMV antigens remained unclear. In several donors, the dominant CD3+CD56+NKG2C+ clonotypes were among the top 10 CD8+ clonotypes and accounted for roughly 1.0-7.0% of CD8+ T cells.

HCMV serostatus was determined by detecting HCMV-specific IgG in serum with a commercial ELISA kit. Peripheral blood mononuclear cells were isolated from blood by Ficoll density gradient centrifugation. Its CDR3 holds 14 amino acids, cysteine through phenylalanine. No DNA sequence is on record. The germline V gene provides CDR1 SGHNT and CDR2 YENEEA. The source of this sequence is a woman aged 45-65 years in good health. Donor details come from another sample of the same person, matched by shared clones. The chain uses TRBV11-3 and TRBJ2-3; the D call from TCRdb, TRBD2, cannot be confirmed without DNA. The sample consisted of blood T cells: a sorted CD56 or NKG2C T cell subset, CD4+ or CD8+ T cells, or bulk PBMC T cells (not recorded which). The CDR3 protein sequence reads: CASSLEEGPDTQYF.